This T cell receptor (beta chain) comes out of a study of blood T cell repertoires in COVID-19. Across the whole study: The origin of the acute and convalescent COVID-19 samples was the United States, Italy and Spain.

This CDR3 is 15 amino acids long. Germline V gives CDR1 SEHNR, CDR2 FQNEAQ (reference sequence). The V gene end was trimmed by 4 bases and the J gene end by 5 bases; junction bases not matched to a gene: 7. Methods used by the authors: Nucleated cell counts were estimated from reference gene primer amplification. Libraries were prepared by immunoSEQ multiplex PCR; TCRdb keeps only in-frame clonotypes and omits some of them. The D gene and trimming were derived from the DNA, and the V and J assignments and clone size from that table. The sample has fewer than 200,000 clones; 65% to 85% are singletons.

The receptor's source is a woman at least 80 years old with active or convalescent COVID-19. The sequencing sample was made of peripheral blood. The chain joins TRBV7-9 to TRBJ1-1, with TRBD1 identical over 10 bases. CDR3 loop: CASSSPGQGSTEAFF. In nucleotides, the CDR3 is TGTGCCAGCAGCTCACCGGGACAGGGGAGTACTGAAGCTTTCTTT.